This paragraph reports one TCR beta chain. Its antigen remains unidentified. Profiled with immunoSEQ multiplex PCR; TCRdb holds only in-frame clones, not every one. This sample has approximately 120,000 clones, with 90% found just once. This sample stems from a study of T cell responses to AZD1222 COVID-19 vaccine. Study-wide results and limits: Most donors were white British and more were female, and clonal diversity was possibly underestimated.

Trimming took 6 bases from V and 2 from J, leaving 11 bases between them. Germline V lookup: CDR1 MNHEY, CDR2 SVGAGI. This CDR3 region has 13 residues. This specimen consisted of peripheral blood, obtained on day 0 of MenACWY control vaccination. The chain recombines TRBV6-5 with TRBJ2-7, with D possibly matching TRBD2 (6 bases). The source of this sequence is an adult in good health. The CDR3 spells CASRVGGTYEQYV. The DNA of the CDR3 is TGTGCCAGCAGGGTCGGGGGTACCTACGAGCAGTACGTC.